This T cell receptor beta chain originates from a study of beta chain features in type 1 diabetes. Study results and limitations: Here, the possible influence of HLA type (on TCRB rearrangement) remained unresolved. Across all four CD4+ subsets, people with type 1 diabetes showed modestly shorter TCRB CDR3s. The naive, central memory and Treg TCRB repertoires looked more alike in patients than they did in healthy donors.

What was sequenced were expressed TCRB transcripts, since all of the isolated RNA had been reverse transcribed. Sequencing was performed with immunoSEQ multiplex PCR; in TCRdb, only in-frame clones are kept and a portion is missing. The table lists about 650,000 clones, around an eighth of them singletons. V gave up 3 bases and J gave up 4 bases; unmatched junction bases: 6. Germline V lookup: CDR1 LNHDA, CDR2 SQIVND (reference sequence). This CDR3 comprises 14 residues. As to this clone: The antigen remains unidentified.

Central memory, naive, regulatory and stem cell-like memory CD4+ cells were sorted by CD45RO/CCR7/CD25/CD127/CD95/CD27. The source of this sequence is a man aged 25-45 years with type 1 diabetes. What was sequenced was naive CD4+ T cells from blood. V is TRBV19 and J is TRBJ2-7, with TRBD1 matching over 7 bases. The chain's CDR3 is CASSIGTEIYEQYF. For the CDR3, the DNA is TGTGCCAGTAGTATCGGGACAGAGATTTACGAGCAGTACTTC. The entire variable domain, with the rest obtained from reference TRBV19 and TRBJ2-7, is as follows: DGGITQSPKYLFRKEGQNVTLSCEQNLNHDAMYWYRQDPGQGLRLIYYSQIVNDFQKGDIAEGYSVSREKKESFPLTVTSAQKNPTAFYLCASSIGTEIYEQYFGPGTRLTVT.